A single T cell receptor beta chain is shown here with its context. Its antigen target is currently unknown. No clone much larger than this one lies a single base away; base qualities are absent. Via the germline V gene, CDR1 is SGDLS and CDR2 YYNGEE. Relative to germline, V is missing 7 bases and J is missing 2 bases, with 6 bases of the junction outside any gene match. Taken from cysteine to phenylalanine, the CDR3 has 16 residues. Here the CDR3 DNA is all that survives: 48 bases in frame from base 1. These data belong to a study of control samples from healthy donors and cancer patients (TCRdb year 2020). The library was obtained by the immunoSEQ multiplex PCR assay. Held by TCRdb, this immuneACCESS table contains in-frame sequences only and omits some clones. Under half of the omission traces to an unresolved V gene where checked; the cause of the rest is unknown. Recorded for this sample are roughly 86,000 clones; approximately 90% of them occurred a single time. The ten biggest clones cover less than 4.5% of the sample.

The rearranged chain carries TRBV9 and TRBJ2-3, with TRBD2 identical over 14 junction bases. The sequence derives from a woman under 30 in good health. The sample comprised blood. The DNA is as follows: TGTGCCAGCCAAGGACTAGCGGGGGGCAACACAGATACGCAGTATTTT. Its protein is CASQGLAGGNTDTQYF.